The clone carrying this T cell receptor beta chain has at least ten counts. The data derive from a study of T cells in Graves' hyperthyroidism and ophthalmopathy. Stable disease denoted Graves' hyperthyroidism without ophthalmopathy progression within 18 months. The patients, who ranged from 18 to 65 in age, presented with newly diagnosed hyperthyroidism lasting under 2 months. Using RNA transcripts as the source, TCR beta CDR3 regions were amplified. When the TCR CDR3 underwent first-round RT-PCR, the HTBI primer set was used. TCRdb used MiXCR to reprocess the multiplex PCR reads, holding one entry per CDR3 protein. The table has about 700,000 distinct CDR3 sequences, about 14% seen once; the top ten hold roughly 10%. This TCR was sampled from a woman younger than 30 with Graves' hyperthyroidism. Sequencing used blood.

In DNA form, the CDR3 reads TGTGCCAGCTCACCGAGGAGGGTAAACACCGGGGAGCTGTTTTTT. It translates to CASSPRRVNTGELFF. V usage is TRBV18 and J usage is TRBJ2-2; D possibly corresponds to TRBD2 (6 bases). The CDR3 has 15 residues. Germline CDR1 and CDR2: KGHSH and LQKENI. The V end was cut by 3 bases, the J end by 2 bases, with 10 bases between.